The source of this T cell receptor (beta chain) is a study of Ad26.COV2.S vaccination and SARS-CoV-2 variants. Across the whole study: The donor participated in the COV1001 trial, in its Ad26.COV2.S arm. General study results and limits: Greater spike-specific TCR breadth was seen in vaccine recipients than in placebo recipients. The analyses of TCR breadth and depth may have understated the size of total T cell responses. Vaccine and placebo recipients had comparable breadth of non-spike TCRs.

In regard to this clone: The antigen is not known.

The CDR3 is 13 amino acids. CDR1 is LNHDA, CDR2 SQIVND, per germline (reference sequence). The germline V and J ends were trimmed by 6 bases and 1 base, with 9 bases remaining between them. TCRdb's table, derived via immunoSEQ multiplex PCR, lists solely in-frame clones and lacks some. The sample carries under 550,000 clones, more than 80% recorded once. The treatment denotes: roughly 19 received Ad26.COV2.S at low or high dose, single or two shots; about 5 received placebo; per-sample allocation not given. Samples analyzed were those drawn on day 63 after the first vaccine or placebo injection. The chain joins TRBV19 to TRBJ1-1, with D unclear. The source is a person between 18 and 59 years old who received the Ad26.COV2.S COVID-19 vaccine or a placebo. The sample here was peripheral blood, taken in a trial of Ad26.COV2.S vaccine versus placebo. CDR3 nucleotides: TGTGCCAGTAGGGACGGTCCGAACACTGAAGCTTTCTTT. Residues: CASRDGPNTEAFF.